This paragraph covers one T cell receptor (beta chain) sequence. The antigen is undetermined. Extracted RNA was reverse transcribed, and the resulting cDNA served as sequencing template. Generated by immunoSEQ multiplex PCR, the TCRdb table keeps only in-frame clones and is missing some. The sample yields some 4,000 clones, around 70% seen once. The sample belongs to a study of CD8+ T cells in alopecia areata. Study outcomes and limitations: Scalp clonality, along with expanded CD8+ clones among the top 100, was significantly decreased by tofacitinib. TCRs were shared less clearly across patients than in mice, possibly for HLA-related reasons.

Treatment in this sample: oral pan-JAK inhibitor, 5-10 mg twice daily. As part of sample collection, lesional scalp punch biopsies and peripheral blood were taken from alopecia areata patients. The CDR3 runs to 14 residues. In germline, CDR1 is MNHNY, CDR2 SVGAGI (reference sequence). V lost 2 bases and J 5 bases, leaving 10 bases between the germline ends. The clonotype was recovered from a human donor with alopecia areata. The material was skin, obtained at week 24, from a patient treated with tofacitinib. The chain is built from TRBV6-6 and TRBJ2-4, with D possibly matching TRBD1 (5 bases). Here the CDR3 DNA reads TGTGCCAGCAGTTACGAACAGGTTCAAAACATTCAGTACTTC. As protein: CASSYEQVQNIQYF.